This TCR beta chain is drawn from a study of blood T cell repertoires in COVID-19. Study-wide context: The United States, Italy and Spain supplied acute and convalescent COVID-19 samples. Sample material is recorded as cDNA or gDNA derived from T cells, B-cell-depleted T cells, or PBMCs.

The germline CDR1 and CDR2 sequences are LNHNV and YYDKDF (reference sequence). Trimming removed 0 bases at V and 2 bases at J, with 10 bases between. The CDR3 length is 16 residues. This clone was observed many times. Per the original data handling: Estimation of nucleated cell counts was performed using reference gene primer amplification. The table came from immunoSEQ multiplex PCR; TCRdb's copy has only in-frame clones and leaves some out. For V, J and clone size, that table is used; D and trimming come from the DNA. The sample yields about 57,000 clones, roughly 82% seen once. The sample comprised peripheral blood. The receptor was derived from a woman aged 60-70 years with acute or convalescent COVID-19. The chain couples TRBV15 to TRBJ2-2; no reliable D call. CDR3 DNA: TGTGCCACCAGCAGAGACGGTACCCCTAACACCGGGGAGCTGTTTTTT. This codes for CATSRDGTPNTGELFF.